This T cell receptor beta chain was recovered during a study of cytomegalovirus exposure and HLA in healthy donors. The PCR ran on 60 Vbeta and 13 Jbeta primers. The repertoire was sequenced with immunoSEQ multiplex PCR; TCRdb's copy has only in-frame clones and lacks some. The sample contains about 170,000 clones, over 65% of which appear only once. V gave up 5 bases and J gave up 2 bases, with 14 bases separating them. The germline gives CDR1 SGHRS, CDR2 YFSETQ. This CDR3 spans 14 amino acids. Donors showed nominal health when sampled, although they likely had unrecorded immune exposures. The chain uses TRBV5-1 and TRBJ2-7; no reliable D call. Sequenced sample: PBMCs. This receptor was obtained from a woman aged 30 to 39 in good health and CMV-seropositive. CDR3 coding DNA: TGCGCCAGCAGTCCCGACGGGTCACCCTACGAGCAGTACTTC. Its translation is CASSPDGSPYEQYF.